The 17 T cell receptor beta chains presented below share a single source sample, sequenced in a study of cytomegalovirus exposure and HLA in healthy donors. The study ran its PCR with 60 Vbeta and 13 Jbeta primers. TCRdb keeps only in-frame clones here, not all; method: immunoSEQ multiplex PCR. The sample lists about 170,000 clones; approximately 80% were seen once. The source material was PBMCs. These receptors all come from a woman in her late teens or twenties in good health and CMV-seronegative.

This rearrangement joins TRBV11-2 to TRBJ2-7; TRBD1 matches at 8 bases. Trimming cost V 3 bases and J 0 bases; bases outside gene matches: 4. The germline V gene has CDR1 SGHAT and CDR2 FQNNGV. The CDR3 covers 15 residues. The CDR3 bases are TGTGCCAGCAGCTTCGACAGGGGTCTCTCCTACGAGCAGTACTTC. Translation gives CASSFDRGLSYEQYF.

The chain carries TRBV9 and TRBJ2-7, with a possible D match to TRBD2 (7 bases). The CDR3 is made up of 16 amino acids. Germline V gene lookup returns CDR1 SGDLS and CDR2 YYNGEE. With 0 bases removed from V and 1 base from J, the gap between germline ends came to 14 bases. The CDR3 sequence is CASSVGEGVGSYEQYF. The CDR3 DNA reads TGTGCCAGCAGCGTAGGGGAGGGGGTAGGGTCCTACGAGCAGTACTTC. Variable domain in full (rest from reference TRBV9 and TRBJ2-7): DSGVTQTPKHLITATGQRVTLRCSPRSGDLSVYWYQQSLDQGLQFLIQYYNGEERAKGNILERFSAQQFPDLHSELNLSSLELGDSALYFCASSVGEGVGSYEQYFGPGTRLTVT.

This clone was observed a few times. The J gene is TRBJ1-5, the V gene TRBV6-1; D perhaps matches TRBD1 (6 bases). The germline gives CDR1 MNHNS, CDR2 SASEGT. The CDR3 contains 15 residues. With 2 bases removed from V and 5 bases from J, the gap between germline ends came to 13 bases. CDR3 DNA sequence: TGTGCCAGCAGTGAACGAGGACAGTACCATCAGCCCCAGCATTTT. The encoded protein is CASSERGQYHQPQHF.

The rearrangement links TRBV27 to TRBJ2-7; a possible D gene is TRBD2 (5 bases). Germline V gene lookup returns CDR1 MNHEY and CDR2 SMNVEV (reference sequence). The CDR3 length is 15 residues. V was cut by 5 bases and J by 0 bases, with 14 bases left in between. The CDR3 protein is CASSALAGSSYEQYF. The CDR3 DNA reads TGTGCCAGCAGTGCCCTAGCCGGTAGCTCCTACGAGCAGTACTTC.

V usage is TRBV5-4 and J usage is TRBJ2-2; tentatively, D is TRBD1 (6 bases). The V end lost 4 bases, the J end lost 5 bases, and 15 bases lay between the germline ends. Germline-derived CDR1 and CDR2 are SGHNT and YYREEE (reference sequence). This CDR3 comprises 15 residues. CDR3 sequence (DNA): TGTGCCAGCAGCGGTCAGGGGAGTGAGACCGGGGAGCTGTTTTTT. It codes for CASSGQGSETGELFF.

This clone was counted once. The CDR3 sequence: CASSQQETQYF. The CDR3, as DNA: TGTGCCAGCAGCCAACAAGAGACCCAGTACTTC. The chain carries TRBV7-9 and TRBJ2-5; D uncertain. Germline V gene data show CDR1 as SEHNR and CDR2 as FQNEAQ (reference sequence). The CDR3 has 11 residues. Deletions cut 5 bases from V and 2 bases from J, with 3 bases between.

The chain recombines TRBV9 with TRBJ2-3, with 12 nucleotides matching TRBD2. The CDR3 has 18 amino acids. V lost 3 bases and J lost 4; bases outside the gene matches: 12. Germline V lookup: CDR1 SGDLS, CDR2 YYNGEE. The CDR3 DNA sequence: TGTGCCAGCAGCGCCCTCCCTCGGGCTAGCGGGGGGGCAGATACGCAGTATTTT. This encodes CASSALPRASGGADTQYF.

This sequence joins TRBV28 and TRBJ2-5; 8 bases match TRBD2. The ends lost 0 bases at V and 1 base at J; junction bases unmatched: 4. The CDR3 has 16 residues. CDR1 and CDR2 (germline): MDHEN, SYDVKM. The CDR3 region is CASSLWSGSPQETQYF. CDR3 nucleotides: TGTGCCAGCAGTTTATGGAGCGGGAGTCCCCAAGAGACCCAGTACTTC.

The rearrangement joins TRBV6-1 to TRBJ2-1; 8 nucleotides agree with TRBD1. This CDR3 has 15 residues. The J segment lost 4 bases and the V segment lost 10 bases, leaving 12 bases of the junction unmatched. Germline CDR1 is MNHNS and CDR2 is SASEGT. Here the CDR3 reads CATKTGTGLYNEQFF. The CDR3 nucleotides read TGTGCCACCAAGACTGGGACAGGACTTTACAATGAGCAGTTCTTC.

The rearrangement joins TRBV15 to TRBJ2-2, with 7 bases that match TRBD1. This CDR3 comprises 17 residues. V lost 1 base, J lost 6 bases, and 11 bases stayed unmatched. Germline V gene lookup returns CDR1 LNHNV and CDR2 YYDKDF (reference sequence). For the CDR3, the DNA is TGTGCCACCAGCAGAGTAGGCGACAGGGATTACGCCGGGGAGCTGTTTTTT. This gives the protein CATSRVGDRDYAGELFF. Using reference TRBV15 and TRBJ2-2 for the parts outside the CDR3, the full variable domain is DAMVIQNPRYQVTQFGKPVTLSCSQTLNHNVMYWYQQKSSQAPKLLFHYYDKDFNNEADTPDNFQSRRPNTSFCFLDIRSPGLGDTAMYLCATSRVGDRDYAGELFFGEGSRLTVL.

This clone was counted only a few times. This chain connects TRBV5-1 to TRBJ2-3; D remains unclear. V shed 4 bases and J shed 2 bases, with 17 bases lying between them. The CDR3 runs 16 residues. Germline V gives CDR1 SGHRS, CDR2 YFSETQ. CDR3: CASSIRHPRPTDTQYF. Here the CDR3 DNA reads TGCGCCAGCAGCATCCGACACCCTCGGCCCACAGATACGCAGTATTTT.

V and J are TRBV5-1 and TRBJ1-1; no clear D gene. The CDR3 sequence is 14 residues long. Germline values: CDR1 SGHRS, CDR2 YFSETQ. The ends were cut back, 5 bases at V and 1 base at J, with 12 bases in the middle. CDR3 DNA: TGCGCCAGCAGTGCTGAACTGCAGAACACTGAAGCTTTCTTT. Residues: CASSAELQNTEAFF.

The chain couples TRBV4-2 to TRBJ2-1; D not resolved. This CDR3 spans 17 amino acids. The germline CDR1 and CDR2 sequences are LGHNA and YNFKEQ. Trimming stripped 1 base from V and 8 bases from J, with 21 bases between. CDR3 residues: CASSQAVAGTANDEQFF. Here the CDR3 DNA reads TGTGCCAGCAGCCAAGCAGTGGCAGGTACGGCTAACGATGAGCAGTTCTTC.

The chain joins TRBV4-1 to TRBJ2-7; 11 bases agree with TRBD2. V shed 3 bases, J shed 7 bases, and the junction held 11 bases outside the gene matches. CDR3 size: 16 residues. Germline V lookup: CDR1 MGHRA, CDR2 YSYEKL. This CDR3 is CASSQRTSGLFGEQYF. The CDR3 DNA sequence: TGCGCCAGCAGCCAGAGGACTAGCGGGCTCTTTGGGGAGCAGTACTTC.

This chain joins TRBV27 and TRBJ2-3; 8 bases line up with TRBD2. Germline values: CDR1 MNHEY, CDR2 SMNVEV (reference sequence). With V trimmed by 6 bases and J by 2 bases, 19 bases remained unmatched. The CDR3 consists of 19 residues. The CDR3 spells CASSLAGAGVGSYTDTQYF. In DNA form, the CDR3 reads TGTGCCAGCAGCCTAGCCGGAGCGGGAGTGGGGTCTTACACAGATACGCAGTATTTT.

The CDR3 loop is CASSLSSQLSGRALGELFF. In nucleotides, the CDR3 is TGTGCCAGTAGTTTAAGTAGTCAGCTTAGCGGGAGGGCCCTCGGGGAGCTGTTTTTT. The chain carries TRBV19 and TRBJ2-2, with 11 bases lining up with TRBD2. The CDR3 loop spans 19 amino acids. J was trimmed by 7 bases and V by 5 bases; bases with no gene match: 18. The germline V gene encodes CDR1 LNHDA and CDR2 SQIVND (reference sequence).

The CDR3 coding sequence is TGCGCCAGCAGCCCTGTCCCGAATAGCGGACGATTTGAGACCCAGTACTTC. Amino acids: CASSPVPNSGRFETQYF. This chain links TRBV4-1 with TRBJ2-5, with D possibly TRBD2 on 6 matching bases. This CDR3 region has 17 residues. Per the germline V gene, CDR1 is MGHRA and CDR2 is YSYEKL. V was shortened by 4 bases and J by 5 bases, with 23 bases between the two germline ends.